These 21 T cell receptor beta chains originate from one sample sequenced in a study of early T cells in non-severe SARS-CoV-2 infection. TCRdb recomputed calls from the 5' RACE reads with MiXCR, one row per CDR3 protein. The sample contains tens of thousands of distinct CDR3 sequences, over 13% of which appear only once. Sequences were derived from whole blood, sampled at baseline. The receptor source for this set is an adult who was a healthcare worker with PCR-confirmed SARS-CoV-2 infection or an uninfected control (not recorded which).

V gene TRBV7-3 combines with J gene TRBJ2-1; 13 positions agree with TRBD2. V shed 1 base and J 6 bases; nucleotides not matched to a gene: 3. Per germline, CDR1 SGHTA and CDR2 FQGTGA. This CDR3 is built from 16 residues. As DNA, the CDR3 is TGTGCCAGCAGCTTAATTGGGACTAGCGGGGCCAATGAGCAGTTCTTC. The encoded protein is CASSLIGTSGANEQFF.

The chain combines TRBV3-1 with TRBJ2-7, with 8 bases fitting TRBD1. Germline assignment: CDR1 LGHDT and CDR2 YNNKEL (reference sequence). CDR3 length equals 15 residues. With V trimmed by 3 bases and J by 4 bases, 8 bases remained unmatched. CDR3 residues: CASSHPGTGSYEQYF. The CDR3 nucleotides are TGTGCCAGCAGCCATCCCGGGACAGGATCTTACGAGCAGTACTTC.

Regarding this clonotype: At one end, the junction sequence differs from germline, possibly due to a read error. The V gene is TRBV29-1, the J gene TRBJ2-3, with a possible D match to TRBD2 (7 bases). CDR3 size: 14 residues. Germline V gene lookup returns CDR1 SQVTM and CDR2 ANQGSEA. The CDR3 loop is CSVREGGRTETQYF. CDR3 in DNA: TGCAGCGTCCGCGAGGGGGGGAGAACAGAAACGCAGTATTTT.

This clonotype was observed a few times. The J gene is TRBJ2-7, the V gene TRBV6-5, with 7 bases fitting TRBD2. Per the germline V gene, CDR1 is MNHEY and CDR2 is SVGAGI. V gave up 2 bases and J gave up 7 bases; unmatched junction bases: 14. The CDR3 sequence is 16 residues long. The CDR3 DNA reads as TGTGCCAGCAGTTACGGACCCGGGCTTCCCGGGGGGGAGCAGTACTTC. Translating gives CASSYGPGLPGGEQYF.

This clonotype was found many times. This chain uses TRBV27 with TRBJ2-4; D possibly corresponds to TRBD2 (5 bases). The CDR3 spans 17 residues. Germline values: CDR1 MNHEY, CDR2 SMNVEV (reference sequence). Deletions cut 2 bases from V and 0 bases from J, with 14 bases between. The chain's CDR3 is CASSLGPPGIAKNIQYF. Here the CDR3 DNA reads TGTGCCAGCAGTTTAGGCCCCCCCGGGATAGCCAAAAACATTCAGTACTTC.

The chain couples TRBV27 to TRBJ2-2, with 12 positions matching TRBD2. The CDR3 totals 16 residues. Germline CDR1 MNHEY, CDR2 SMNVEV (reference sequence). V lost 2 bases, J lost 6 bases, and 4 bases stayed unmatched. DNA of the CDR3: TGTGCCAGCAGTTTACGGCTAGCGGGAGGGGCCGGGGAGCTGTTTTTT. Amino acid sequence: CASSLRLAGGAGELFF.

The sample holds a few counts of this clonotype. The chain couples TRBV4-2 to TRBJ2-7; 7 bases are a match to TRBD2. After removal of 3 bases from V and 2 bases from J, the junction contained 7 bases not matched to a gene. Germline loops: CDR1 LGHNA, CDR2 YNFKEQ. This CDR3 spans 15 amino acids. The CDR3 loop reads CASSQASGQTYEQYF. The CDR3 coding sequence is TGTGCCAGCAGCCAGGCTAGCGGTCAGACCTACGAGCAGTACTTC.

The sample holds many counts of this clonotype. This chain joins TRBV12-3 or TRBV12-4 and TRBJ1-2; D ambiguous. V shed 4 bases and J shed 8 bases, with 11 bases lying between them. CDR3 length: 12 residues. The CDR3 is CASSSRDQGYTF. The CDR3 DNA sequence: TGTGCCAGCAGTTCGAGGGATCAGGGCTACACCTTC.

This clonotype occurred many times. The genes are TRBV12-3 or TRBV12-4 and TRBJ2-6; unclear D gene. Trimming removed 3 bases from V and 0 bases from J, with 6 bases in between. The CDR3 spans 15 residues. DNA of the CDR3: TGTGCCAGCAGTTTTTCCGGCTCTGGGGCCAACGTCCTGACTTTC. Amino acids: CASSFSGSGANVLTF.

As DNA, the CDR3 is TGTGCCAGCAGTCCACCCTATGACCGACTACTAGCGGCAAGTTCCTACGAGCAGTACTTC. It yields the protein CASSPPYDRLLAASSYEQYF. The chain couples TRBV6-1 to TRBJ2-7; TRBD2 matches 8 bases. J was trimmed by 1 base and V by 5 bases; bases with no gene match: 22. The CDR3 covers 20 residues. Per germline, CDR1 MNHNS and CDR2 SASEGT.

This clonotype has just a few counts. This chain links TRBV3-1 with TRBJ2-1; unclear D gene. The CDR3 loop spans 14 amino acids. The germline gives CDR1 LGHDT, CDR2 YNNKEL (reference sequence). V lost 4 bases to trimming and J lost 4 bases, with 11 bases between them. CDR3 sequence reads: CASSLKGSYNEQFF. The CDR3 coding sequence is TGTGCCAGCAGCCTGAAGGGAAGTTACAATGAGCAGTTCTTC.

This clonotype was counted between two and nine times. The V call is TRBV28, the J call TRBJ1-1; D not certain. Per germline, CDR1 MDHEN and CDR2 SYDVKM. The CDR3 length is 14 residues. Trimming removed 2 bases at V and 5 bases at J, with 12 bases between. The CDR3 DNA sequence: TGTGCCAGCAGTTTACCTGACGAACGAACTGAAGCTTTCTTT. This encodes CASSLPDERTEAFF. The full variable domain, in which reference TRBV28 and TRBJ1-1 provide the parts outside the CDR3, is DVKVTQSSRYLVKRTGEKVFLECVQDMDHENMFWYRQDPGLGLRLIYFSYDVKMKEKGDIPEGYSVSREKKERFSLILESASTNQTSMYLCASSLPDERTEAFFGQGTRLTVV.

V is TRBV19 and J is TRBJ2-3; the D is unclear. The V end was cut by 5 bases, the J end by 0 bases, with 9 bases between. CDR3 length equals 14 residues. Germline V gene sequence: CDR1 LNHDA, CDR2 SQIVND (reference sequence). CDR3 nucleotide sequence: TGTGCCAGTAGTCCCTTAGGGAGCACAGATACGCAGTATTTT. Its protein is CASSPLGSTDTQYF.

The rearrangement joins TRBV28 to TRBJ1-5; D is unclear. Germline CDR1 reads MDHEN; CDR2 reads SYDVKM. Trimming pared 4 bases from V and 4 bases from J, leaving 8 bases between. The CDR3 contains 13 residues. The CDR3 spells CASSSRANQPQHF. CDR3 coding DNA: TGTGCCAGCAGTTCCCGGGCAAATCAGCCCCAGCATTTT.

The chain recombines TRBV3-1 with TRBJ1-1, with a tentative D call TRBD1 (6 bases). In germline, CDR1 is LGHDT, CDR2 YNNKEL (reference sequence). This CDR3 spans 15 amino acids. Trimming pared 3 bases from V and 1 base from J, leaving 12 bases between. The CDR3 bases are TGTGCCAGCAGCCAGCAGGGGTTCGGGAACACTGAAGCTTTCTTT. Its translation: CASSQQGFGNTEAFF.

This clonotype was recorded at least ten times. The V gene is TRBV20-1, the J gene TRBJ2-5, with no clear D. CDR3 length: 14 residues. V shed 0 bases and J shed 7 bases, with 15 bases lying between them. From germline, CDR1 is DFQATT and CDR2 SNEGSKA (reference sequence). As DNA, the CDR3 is TGCAGTGCTAGAGATCAGCCCCTCCTAGGGACCCAGTACTTC. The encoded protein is CSARDQPLLGTQYF.

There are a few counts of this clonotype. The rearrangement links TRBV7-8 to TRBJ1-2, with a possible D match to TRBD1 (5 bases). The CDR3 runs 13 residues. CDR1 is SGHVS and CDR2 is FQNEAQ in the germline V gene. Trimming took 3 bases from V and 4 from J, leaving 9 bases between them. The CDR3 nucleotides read TGTGCCAGCAGCTTCACGGGGGGCTATGGCTACACCTTC. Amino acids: CASSFTGGYGYTF.

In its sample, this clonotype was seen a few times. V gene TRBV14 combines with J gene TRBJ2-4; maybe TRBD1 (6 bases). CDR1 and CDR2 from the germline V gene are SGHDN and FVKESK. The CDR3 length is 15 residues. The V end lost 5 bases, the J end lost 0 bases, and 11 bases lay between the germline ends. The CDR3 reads CASSLQGGAKNIQYF. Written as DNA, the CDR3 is TGTGCCAGCAGCTTACAGGGTGGAGCCAAAAACATTCAGTACTTC. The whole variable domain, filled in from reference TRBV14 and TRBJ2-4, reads EAGVTQFPSHSVIEKGQTVTLRCDPISGHDNLYWYRRVMGKEIKFLLHFVKESKQDESGMPNNRFLAERTGGTYSTLKVQPAELEDSGVYFCASSLQGGAKNIQYFGAGTRLSVL.

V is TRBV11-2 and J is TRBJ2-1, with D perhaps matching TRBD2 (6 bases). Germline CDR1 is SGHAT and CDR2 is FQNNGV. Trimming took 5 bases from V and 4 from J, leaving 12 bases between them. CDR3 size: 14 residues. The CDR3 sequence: CASSPMTRYNEQFF. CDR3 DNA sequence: TGTGCCAGCAGCCCGATGACTAGGTACAATGAGCAGTTCTTC.

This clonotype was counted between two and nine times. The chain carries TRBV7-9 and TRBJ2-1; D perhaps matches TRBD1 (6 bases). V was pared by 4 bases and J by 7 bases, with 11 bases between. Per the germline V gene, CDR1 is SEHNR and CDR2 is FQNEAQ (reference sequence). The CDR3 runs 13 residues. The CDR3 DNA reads TGTGCCAGCAGCTCGAAAGGGGGAAATGAGCAGTTCTTC. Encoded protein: CASSSKGGNEQFF. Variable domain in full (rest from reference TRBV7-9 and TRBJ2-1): DTGVSQNPRHKITKRGQNVTFRCDPISEHNRLYWYRQTLGQGPEFLTYFQNEAQLEKSRLLSDRFSAERPKGSFSTLEIQRTEQGDSAMYLCASSSKGGNEQFFGPGTRLTVL.

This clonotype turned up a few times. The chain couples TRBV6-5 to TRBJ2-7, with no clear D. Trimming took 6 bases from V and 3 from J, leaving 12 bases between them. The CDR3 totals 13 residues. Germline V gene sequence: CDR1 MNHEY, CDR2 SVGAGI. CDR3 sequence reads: CASSLFLGYEQYF. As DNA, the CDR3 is TGTGCCAGCAGCCTCTTCCTGGGCTACGAGCAGTACTTC.